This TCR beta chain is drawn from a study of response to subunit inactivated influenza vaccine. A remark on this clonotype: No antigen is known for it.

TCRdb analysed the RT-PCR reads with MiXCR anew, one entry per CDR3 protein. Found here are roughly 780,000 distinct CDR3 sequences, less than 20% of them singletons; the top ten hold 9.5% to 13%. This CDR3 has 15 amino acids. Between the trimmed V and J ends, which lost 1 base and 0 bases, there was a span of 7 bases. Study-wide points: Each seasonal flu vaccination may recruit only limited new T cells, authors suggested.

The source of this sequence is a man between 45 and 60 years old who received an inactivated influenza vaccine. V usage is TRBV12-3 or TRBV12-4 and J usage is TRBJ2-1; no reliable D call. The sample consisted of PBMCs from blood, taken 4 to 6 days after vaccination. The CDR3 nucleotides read TGTGCCAGCAGTTTAGGGCTAGTCTCCTACAATGAGCAGTTCTTC. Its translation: CASSLGLVSYNEQFF.